The sequence of this TCR beta chain was determined in a study of tumor-infiltrating lymphocytes in primary liver carcinoma. Background on the study: The study reported T1-T3 N0M0 tumors spanning 4.2 to 10 cm.

Details on this clonotype: This may be a read error: a much more frequent sequence differs by one nucleotide.

A primer in the constant region served to generate TCR beta cDNA from approximately 500 ng of total RNA. It was through three nested multiplex PCR rounds of slightly modified ARM-PCR that TCR beta libraries arose. Using its own MiXCR run on the multiplex PCR reads, TCRdb lists one record per CDR3 protein. This sample has 300,000 to 350,000 distinct CDR3 sequences, with approximately 54% found just once. In addition to blood RNA drawn from unsorted whole blood, germline DNA was extracted. Before the operation took place, around 4 milliliters of peripheral blood were collected. The clonotype was recovered from a woman aged 30 to 39 with primary liver carcinoma and hepatitis B virus infection. Sequences were obtained from peripheral blood.

This CDR3 is CASNQKGGPYEQYF. CDR3 nucleotide sequence: TGTGCCAGCAACCAAAAGGGGGGCCCCTACGAGCAGTACTTC. This sequence joins TRBV6-5 and TRBJ2-7, with D possibly being TRBD1 or TRBD2 (6 bases each). Germline-derived CDR1 and CDR2 are MNHEY and SVGAGI. CDR3 size: 14 residues. Trimming left V 7 bases short and J 2 bases short, with 15 bases between.